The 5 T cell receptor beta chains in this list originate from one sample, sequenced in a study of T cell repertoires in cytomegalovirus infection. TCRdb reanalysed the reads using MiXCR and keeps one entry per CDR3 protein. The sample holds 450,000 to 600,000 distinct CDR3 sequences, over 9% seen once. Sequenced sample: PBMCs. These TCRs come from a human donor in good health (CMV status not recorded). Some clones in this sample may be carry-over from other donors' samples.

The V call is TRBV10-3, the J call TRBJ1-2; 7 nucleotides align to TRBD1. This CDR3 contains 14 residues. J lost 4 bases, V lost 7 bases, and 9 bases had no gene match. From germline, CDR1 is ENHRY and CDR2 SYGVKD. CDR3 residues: CAITAGTETYGYTF. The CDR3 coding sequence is TGTGCCATCACTGCCGGGACAGAAACCTATGGCTACACCTTC.

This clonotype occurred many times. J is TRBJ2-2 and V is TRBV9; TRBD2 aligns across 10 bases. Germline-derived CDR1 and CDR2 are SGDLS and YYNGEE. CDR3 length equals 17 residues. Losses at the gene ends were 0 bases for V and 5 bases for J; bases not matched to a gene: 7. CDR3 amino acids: CASSVASAGGKTGELFF. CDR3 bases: TGTGCCAGCAGCGTAGCTTCAGCGGGAGGGAAAACCGGGGAGCTGTTTTTT.

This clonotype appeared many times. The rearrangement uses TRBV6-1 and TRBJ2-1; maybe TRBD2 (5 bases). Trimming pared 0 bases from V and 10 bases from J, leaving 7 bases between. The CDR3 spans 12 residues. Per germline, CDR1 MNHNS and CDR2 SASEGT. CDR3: CASSEAGEEQFF. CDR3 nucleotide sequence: TGTGCCAGCAGTGAAGCGGGAGAGGAGCAGTTCTTC.

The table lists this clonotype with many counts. The CDR3 is CASSLAPRAGVGNEQFF. The CDR3 DNA follows: TGTGCCAGCAGCTTAGCGCCCCGAGCGGGAGTGGGCAATGAGCAGTTCTTC. The chain is built from TRBV7-3 and TRBJ2-1, with 8 bases aligning to TRBD2. The length of the CDR3 is 17 residues. The germline gives CDR1 SGHTA, CDR2 FQGTGA. The ends lost 2 bases at V and 6 bases at J; junction bases unmatched: 12. Supplemented by reference TRBV7-3 and TRBJ2-1, the full variable domain reads GAGVSQTPSNKVTEKGKYVELRCDPISGHTALYWYRQSLGQGPEFLIYFQGTGAADDSGLPNDRFFAVRPEGSVSTLKIQRTERGDSAVYLCASSLAPRAGVGNEQFFGPGTRLTVL.

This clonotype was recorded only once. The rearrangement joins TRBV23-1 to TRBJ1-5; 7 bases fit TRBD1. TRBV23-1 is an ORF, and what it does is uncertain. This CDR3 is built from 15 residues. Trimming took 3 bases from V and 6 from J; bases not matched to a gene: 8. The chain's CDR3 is CASSHLQGRRQPQHF. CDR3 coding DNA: TGCGCCAGCAGTCATCTACAGGGGAGGCGTCAGCCCCAGCATTTT.